Below, 21 T cell receptor beta chains from the same sample are listed, as sequenced in a study of T cells after yellow fever vaccination. TCRdb re-derived calls from the 5' RACE reads in MiXCR, one entry per CDR3 protein. This sample has about 14,000 distinct CDR3 sequences, with 6% to 8% found just once. The specimen comprised PBMCs, either bulk or a sorted T-cell subset (CD4+, CD8+, memory, or dextramer-sorted; not recorded which), sampled on the day of the yellow fever booster vaccination. The receptors come from a man in his late teens or twenties who received the YFV17D yellow fever vaccine.

The table lists this clonotype with many counts. The CDR3 loop reads CASDLISPSTEAFF. The CDR3 region has the DNA TGCGCCAGCGATCTCATAAGTCCCAGCACTGAAGCTTTCTTT. The chain has TRBV5-1 and TRBJ1-1; D ambiguous. CDR1 and CDR2 (germline): SGHRS, YFSETQ. With 7 bases removed from V and 4 bases from J, the gap between germline ends came to 17 bases. CDR3 length: 14 amino acids.

This clonotype was found many times. V is TRBV27 and J is TRBJ2-6; D is uncertain. Between the trimmed V and J ends, which lost 7 bases and 2 bases, there was a span of 18 bases. Germline V gene data show CDR1 as MNHEY and CDR2 as SMNVEV (reference sequence). The CDR3 extends over 17 amino acids. The chain's CDR3 is CASTERARLTGANVLTF. CDR3 in DNA: TGTGCCAGCACTGAAAGGGCCCGTTTAACTGGGGCCAACGTCCTGACTTTC.

This clonotype was observed at least ten times. The CDR3 region has the DNA TGTGCCAGCAGTTTCCACAAACTAGCGGGACGGCCTGAGACCCAGTACTTC. Protein: CASSFHKLAGRPETQYF. The V and J genes are TRBV27 and TRBJ2-5; 10 bases match TRBD2. The V gene's germline CDR1 is MNHEY and CDR2 SMNVEV (reference sequence). The CDR3 is 17 residues long. V shed 3 bases and J 5 bases; nucleotides not matched to a gene: 12.

By share of the sample, this clonotype is medium-sized (0.01 to 0.1%). V is TRBV18 and J is TRBJ2-7, with TRBD2 matching 12 bases. This CDR3 is 16 amino acids long. V was pared by 3 bases and J by 3 bases, with 6 bases of the junction left unmatched. The V gene's germline CDR1 is KGHSH and CDR2 LQKENI. The chain's CDR3 is CASSPSRLAGDYEQYF. CDR3 coding DNA: TGTGCCAGCTCACCTTCTAGACTAGCGGGGGACTACGAGCAGTACTTC.

This clonotype was seen ten or more times. This chain connects TRBV2 to TRBJ1-1; no definite D call. Germline CDR1 and CDR2: SNHLY and FYNNEI. The CDR3 is made up of 13 amino acids. V was trimmed by 4 bases and J by 5 bases, leaving 11 bases between them. The CDR3: CASSAAPRTEAFF. CDR3 nucleotides: TGTGCCAGCAGTGCCGCACCCCGGACTGAAGCTTTCTTT.

This clonotype was observed many times. The gene calls are TRBV9 and TRBJ2-2; TRBD2 aligns across 11 bases. The CDR3 loop spans 16 amino acids. Germline assignment: CDR1 SGDLS and CDR2 YYNGEE. The ends lost 3 bases at V and 2 bases at J; junction bases unmatched: 3. The CDR3 nucleotides are TGTGCCAGCAGCGGAACTAGCGGGGGAAACACCGGGGAGCTGTTTTTT. It specifies CASSGTSGGNTGELFF.

This clonotype was observed at least ten times. The V and J genes are TRBV15 and TRBJ2-7, with a weak D call TRBD2 (6 bases). This CDR3 is built from 15 residues. Germline assignment: CDR1 LNHNV and CDR2 YYDKDF (reference sequence). V lost 4 bases and J lost 6, with 19 bases in between. The CDR3: CATSTGGEGLSEQYF. CDR3 coding DNA: TGTGCCACCAGCACGGGCGGGGAAGGGCTAAGCGAGCAGTACTTC.

In its sample, this clonotype is medium-sized. This sequence joins TRBV12-3 or TRBV12-4 and TRBJ2-3; D might be TRBD1 or TRBD2, each matching 7 bases. The CDR3 totals 16 residues. The V end was cut by 1 base, the J end by 4 bases, with 15 bases between. The CDR3 DNA reads TGTGCCAGCAGTTTAGAACACGGGGGGACAGCAGATACGCAGTATTTT. Translation gives CASSLEHGGTADTQYF.

This clonotype was observed at least ten times. V usage is TRBV2 and J usage is TRBJ1-1; D remains unclear. V lost 1 base to trimming and J lost 1 base, with 4 bases between them. CDR1 and CDR2 (germline): SNHLY, FYNNEI. CDR3 size: 13 residues. CDR3: CASSEVENTEAFF. In DNA, the CDR3 is TGTGCCAGCAGTGAAGTCGAGAACACTGAAGCTTTCTTT.

This clonotype is deemed medium-sized. The V call is TRBV2, the J call TRBJ2-7; D is ambiguous. Deletions cut 1 base from V and 6 bases from J, with 10 bases between. The CDR3 loop spans 13 amino acids. CDR1 is SNHLY, CDR2 FYNNEI, per germline. The CDR3: CASSEVFFPEQYV. CDR3 DNA sequence: TGTGCCAGCAGTGAAGTGTTCTTTCCCGAGCAGTACGTC.

The rearrangement uses TRBV7-2 and TRBJ2-5; TRBD2 aligns across 8 bases. From germline, CDR1 is SGHTA and CDR2 FQGNSA. V dropped 2 bases and J dropped 0; count of bases not matched to a gene: 8. This CDR3 region has 17 residues. The CDR3, as DNA: TGTGCCAGCAGCTTAAGTGTGGGCGGGGGGTACCAAGAGACCCAGTACTTC. Protein: CASSLSVGGGYQETQYF. The complete variable domain, with remaining parts taken from reference TRBV7-2 and TRBJ2-5, reads GAGVSQSPSNKVTEKGKDVELRCDPISGHTALYWYRQSLGQGLEFLIYFQGNSAPDKSGLPSDRFSAERTGGSVSTLTIQRTQQEDSAVYLCASSLSVGGGYQETQYFGPGTRLLVL.

In its sample, this clonotype was seen many times. The chain joins TRBV2 to TRBJ1-5; D gene unclear. CDR3 length: 14 amino acids. Germline CDR1 is SNHLY and CDR2 is FYNNEI. Trimming removed 1 base from V and 0 bases from J, with 4 bases in between. DNA of the CDR3: TGTGCCAGCAGTGAAGGTCTTAGCAATCAGCCCCAGCATTTT. The encoded protein is CASSEGLSNQPQHF.

This clonotype is medium-sized in the sample. The rearrangement uses TRBV20-1 and TRBJ2-1; D is possibly TRBD2 (5 bases). This CDR3 has 13 residues. V lost 3 bases to trimming and J lost 2 bases, with 8 bases between them. Germline values: CDR1 DFQATT, CDR2 SNEGSKA (reference sequence). The CDR3 region has the DNA TGCAGTGCTAGCCTAGCTCCCTACAATGAGCAGTTCTTC. Translated, it gives CSASLAPYNEQFF.

This clonotype is medium-sized by share. V and J are TRBV6-2 or TRBV6-3 and TRBJ2-5; D call uncertain. CDR1 is MNHEY, CDR2 SVGEGT, per germline. V dropped 5 bases and J dropped 5 bases, with 9 bases sitting between them. The CDR3 extends over 12 amino acids. The CDR3 bases are TGTGCCAGCAGTCCTACCTGGGAGACCCAGTACTTC. Residues: CASSPTWETQYF.

This clonotype appeared many times. The chain combines TRBV6-5 with TRBJ2-3; TRBD2 matches at 7 bases. V lost 4 bases to trimming and J lost 4 bases; unmatched junction nucleotides: 5. The CDR3 extends over 14 amino acids. Germline V gene data show CDR1 as MNHEY and CDR2 as SVGAGI. CDR3 loop: CASSWRGLPDTQYF. Written as DNA, the CDR3 is TGTGCCAGCAGTTGGCGGGGGTTACCAGATACGCAGTATTTT.

This clonotype was recorded many times. V is TRBV4-3 and J is TRBJ2-5; D might be TRBD1 or TRBD2, each matching 6 bases. The germline CDR1 and CDR2 sequences are LGHNA and YSLEER. The V end lost 2 bases, the J end lost 7 bases, and 11 bases lay between the germline ends. This CDR3 is built from 13 residues. The CDR3: CASSQIRGGTQYF. DNA for the CDR3: TGCGCCAGCAGCCAAATCAGGGGAGGGACCCAGTACTTC.

This clonotype was observed many times. This chain connects TRBV29-1 to TRBJ2-5; a possible D gene is TRBD1 (5 bases). CDR1 is SQVTM and CDR2 is ANQGSEA in the germline V gene. This CDR3 region has 13 residues. Deletions cut 2 bases from V and 5 bases from J, with 12 bases between. The CDR3 here is CSVERQGLETQYF. DNA for the CDR3: TGCAGCGTTGAACGGCAGGGCTTGGAGACCCAGTACTTC. The entire variable domain, with the rest obtained from reference TRBV29-1 and TRBJ2-5, is as follows: SAVISQKPSRDICQRGTSLTIQCQVDSQVTMMFWYRQQPGQSLTLIATANQGSEATYESGFVIDKFPISRPNLTFSTLTVSNMSPEDSSIYLCSVERQGLETQYFGPGTRLLVL.

This clonotype was seen ten or more times. This rearrangement joins TRBV6-5 to TRBJ2-7; D is unresolved. This CDR3 has 13 amino acids. CDR1 is MNHEY and CDR2 is SVGAGI in the germline V gene. V lost 3 bases and J 7 bases, leaving 13 bases between the germline ends. CDR3 sequence: CASSYRAGREQYV. As DNA, the CDR3 is TGTGCCAGCAGTTATAGGGCAGGACGGGAGCAGTACGTC.

This clonotype showed up many times. The gene calls are TRBV5-5 and TRBJ2-3, with D uncertain. CDR1 and CDR2 from the germline V gene are SGHKS and YYEKEE (reference sequence). The CDR3 spans 13 residues. Between the trimmed V and J ends, which lost 3 bases and 4 bases, there was a span of 9 bases. In DNA form, the CDR3 reads TGTGCCAGCAGCTCGACTCAACCAGATACGCAGTATTTT. It is translated as CASSSTQPDTQYF.

This clonotype was seen many times. CDR3 residues: CASSLGTGALNTGELFF. The CDR3 nucleotides are TGCGCCAGCAGCTTGGGGACAGGGGCATTAAACACCGGGGAGCTGTTTTTT. This chain links TRBV5-1 with TRBJ2-2; TRBD1 aligns across 9 bases. Germline V CDR1 and CDR2: SGHRS, YFSETQ. This CDR3 is built from 17 residues. The trim removed 0 bases at V and 2 bases at J, leaving 5 bases unmatched.

This clonotype was found many times. The rearrangement links TRBV6-2 or TRBV6-3 to TRBJ2-2; TRBD2 agrees at 13 bases. Trimming cost V 7 bases and J 4 bases; bases outside gene matches: 6. The CDR3 loop spans 16 amino acids. CDR1 and CDR2 from the germline V gene are MNHEY and SVGEGT. CDR3 amino acids: CASIKLAGGPTGELFF. The CDR3 nucleotides read TGTGCCAGCATCAAACTAGCGGGGGGGCCCACCGGGGAGCTGTTTTTT.